The TCR beta chain described here comes from a study of cytomegalovirus exposure and HLA in healthy donors. Researchers ran the PCR with 60 Vbeta and 13 Jbeta primers. The repertoire was sequenced with immunoSEQ multiplex PCR; TCRdb's copy has only in-frame clones and lacks some. The sample contains about 99,000 clones, around 80% of which appear only once. Germline values: CDR1 SGHTS, CDR2 YDEGEE. This CDR3 contains 15 residues. Trimming left V 2 bases short and J 4 bases short, with 13 bases between. The material sequenced was PBMCs. The gene calls are TRBV5-8 and TRBJ1-5; D may be TRBD1 (6 bases). This receptor was taken from a male donor in good health and CMV-seropositive. The CDR3 DNA sequence: TGTGCCAGCAGCTTTCGGACAGTGGGGAATCAGCCCCAGCATTTT. Encoded protein: CASSFRTVGNQPQHF.